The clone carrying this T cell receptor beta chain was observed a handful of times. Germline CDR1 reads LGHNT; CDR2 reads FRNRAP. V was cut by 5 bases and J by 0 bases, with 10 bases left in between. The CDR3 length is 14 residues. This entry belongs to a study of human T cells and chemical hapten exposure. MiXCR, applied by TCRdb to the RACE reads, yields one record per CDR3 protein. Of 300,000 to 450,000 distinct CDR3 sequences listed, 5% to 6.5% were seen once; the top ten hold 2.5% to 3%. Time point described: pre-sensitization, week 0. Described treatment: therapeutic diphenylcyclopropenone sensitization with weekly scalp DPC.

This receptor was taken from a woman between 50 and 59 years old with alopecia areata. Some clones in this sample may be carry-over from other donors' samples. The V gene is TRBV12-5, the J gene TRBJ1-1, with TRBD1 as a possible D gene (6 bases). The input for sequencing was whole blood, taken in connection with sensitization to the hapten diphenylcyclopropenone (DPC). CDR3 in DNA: TGTGCTAGTGGTCAGGACAGCTTGAACACTGAAGCTTTCTTT. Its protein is CASGQDSLNTEAFF. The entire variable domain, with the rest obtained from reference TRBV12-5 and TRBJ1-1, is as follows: DARVTQTPRHKVTEMGQEVTMRCQPILGHNTVFWYRQTMMQGLELLAYFRNRAPLDDSGMPKDRFSAEMPDATLATLKIQPSEPRDSAVYFCASGQDSLNTEAFFGQGTRLTVV.